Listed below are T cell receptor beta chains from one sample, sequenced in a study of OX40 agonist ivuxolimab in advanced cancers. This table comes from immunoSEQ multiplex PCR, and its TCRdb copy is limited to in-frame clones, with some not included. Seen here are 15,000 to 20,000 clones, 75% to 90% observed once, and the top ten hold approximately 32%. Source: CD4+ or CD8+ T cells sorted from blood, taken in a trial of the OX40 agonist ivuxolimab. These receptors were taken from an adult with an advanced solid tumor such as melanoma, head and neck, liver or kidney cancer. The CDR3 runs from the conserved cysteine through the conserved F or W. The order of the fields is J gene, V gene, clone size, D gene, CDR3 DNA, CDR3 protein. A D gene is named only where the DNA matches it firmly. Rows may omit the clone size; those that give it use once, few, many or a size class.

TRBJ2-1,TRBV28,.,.,TGTGCCAGCAGTGGCCTAGCAAACAATGAGCAGTTCTTC,CASSGLANNEQFF
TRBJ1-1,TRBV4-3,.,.,TGCGCCAGCAGCCAAGAGGGGGGGTCGGACACTGAAGCTTTCTTT,CASSQEGGSDTEAFF
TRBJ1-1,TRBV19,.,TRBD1,TGTGCCAGTAGTATAATGTCAGGGGGGAACACTGAAGCTTTCTTT,CASSIMSGGNTEAFF
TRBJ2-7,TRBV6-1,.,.,TGTGCCAGCTTAGTGGACGCAGGGAGATTCTACGAGCAGTACTTC,CASLVDAGRFYEQYF
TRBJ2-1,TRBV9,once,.,TGTGCCAGCAGCGTAGGCGGGGCCTACAATGAGCAGTTCTTC,CASSVGGAYNEQFF
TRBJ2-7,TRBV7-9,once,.,TGTGCCAGCAGCCCAGGACACTACGAGCAGTACTTC,CASSPGHYEQYF
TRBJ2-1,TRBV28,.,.,TGTGCCAGCGGTATTGCTTGGTCCTACAATGAGCAGTTCTTC,CASGIAWSYNEQFF
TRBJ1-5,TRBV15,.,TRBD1,TGTGCCACCAGCACGGTGGACAGGGTGGTAGGTCAGCCCCAGCATTTT,CATSTVDRVVGQPQHF
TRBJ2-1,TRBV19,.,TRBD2,TGTGCCACGAGAACTAGCGGCGTTTACAATGAGCAGTTCTTC,CATRTSGVYNEQFF
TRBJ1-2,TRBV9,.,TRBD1,TGTGCCAGCAGCGGAGGACAGGGCCCTCTCTATGGCTACACCTTC,CASSGGQGPLYGYTF
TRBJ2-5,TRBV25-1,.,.,TGTGCCAGCACTCAAGTCAGGGGTAATCAAGAGACCCAGTACTTC,CASTQVRGNQETQYF
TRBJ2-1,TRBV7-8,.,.,TGTGCCAGCAGCGTACAGGGAAGGTCCTACAATGAGCAGTTCTTC,CASSVQGRSYNEQFF
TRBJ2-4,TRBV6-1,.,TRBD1,TGTGCCAGCGGGGACAGTTTAGCCAAAAACATTCAGTACTTC,CASGDSLAKNIQYF
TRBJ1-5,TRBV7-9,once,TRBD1,TGTGCCAGCAGCTTGGGACAGGGGGACCAGCCCCAGCATTTT,CASSLGQGDQPQHF
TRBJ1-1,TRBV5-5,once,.,TGTGCCAGCAGCTTGGCGGGGCAGAAGAACACTGAAGCTTTCTTT,CASSLAGQKNTEAFF
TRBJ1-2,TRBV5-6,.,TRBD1,TGTGCCAGCAGCTTCGGTACGGACAGGGGAGATCATGGCTACACCTTC,CASSFGTDRGDHGYTF
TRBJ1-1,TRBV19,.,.,TGTGCCAGTACGGTAGGCGTTGAAGCTTTCTTT,CASTVGVEAFF
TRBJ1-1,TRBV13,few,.,TGTGCCAGCAGCTCGCAGAACACTGAAGCTTTCTTT,CASSSQNTEAFF
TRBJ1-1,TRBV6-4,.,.,TGTGCCAGCAGTGTGGGAGGGAACACTGAAGCTTTCTTT,CASSVGGNTEAFF
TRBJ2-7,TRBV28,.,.,TGTGCCAGCAGTTTACACCAATCCTACGAGCAGTACTTC,CASSLHQSYEQYF
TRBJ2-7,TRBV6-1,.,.,TGTGCCAGCAGTGAATGGCAGACCTACGAGCAGTACTTC,CASSEWQTYEQYF